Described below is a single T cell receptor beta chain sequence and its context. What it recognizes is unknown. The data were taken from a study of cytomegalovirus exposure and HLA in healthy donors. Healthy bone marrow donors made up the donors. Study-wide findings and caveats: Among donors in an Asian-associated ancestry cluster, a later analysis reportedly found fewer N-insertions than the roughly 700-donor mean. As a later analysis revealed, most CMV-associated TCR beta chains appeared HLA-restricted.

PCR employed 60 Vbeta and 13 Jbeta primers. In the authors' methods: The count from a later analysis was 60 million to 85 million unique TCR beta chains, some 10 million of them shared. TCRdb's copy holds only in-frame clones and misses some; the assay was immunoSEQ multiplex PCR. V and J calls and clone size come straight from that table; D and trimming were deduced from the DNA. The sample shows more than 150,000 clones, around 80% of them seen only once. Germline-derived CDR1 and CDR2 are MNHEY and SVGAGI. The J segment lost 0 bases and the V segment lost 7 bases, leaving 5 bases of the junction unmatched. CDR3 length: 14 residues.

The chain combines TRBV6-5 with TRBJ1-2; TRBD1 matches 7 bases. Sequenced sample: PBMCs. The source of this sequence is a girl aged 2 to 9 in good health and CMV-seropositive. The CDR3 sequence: CASKLQGPNYGYTF. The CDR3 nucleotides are TGTGCCAGCAAGCTACAGGGGCCTAACTATGGCTACACCTTC.